These 15 T cell receptor beta chains were sequenced from one sample in a study of cytomegalovirus exposure and HLA in healthy donors. The PCR had 60 Vbeta and 13 Jbeta primers. The table came from immunoSEQ multiplex PCR; TCRdb's copy has only in-frame clones and leaves some out. The sample has around 220,000 clones, under 80% seen once. Sequencing input: PBMCs. Source of these receptors: a girl aged 2 to 9 in good health and CMV-seronegative.

This sequence joins TRBV7-9 and TRBJ2-5; tentatively, D is TRBD2 (6 bases). Trimming shortened V by 1 base and J by 2 bases, and 14 bases separated the two germline ends. The germline gives CDR1 SEHNR, CDR2 FQNEAQ (reference sequence). This CDR3 spans 16 amino acids. The CDR3, as DNA: TGTGCCAGCAGCTTAGTTCGCGGGGCCGGACAAGAGACCCAGTACTTC. It specifies CASSLVRGAGQETQYF. Filled out from reference TRBV7-9 and TRBJ2-5, the complete variable domain reads DTGVSQNPRHKITKRGQNVTFRCDPISEHNRLYWYRQTLGQGPEFLTYFQNEAQLEKSRLLSDRFSAERPKGSFSTLEIQRTEQGDSAMYLCASSLVRGAGQETQYFGPGTRLLVL.

The gene calls are TRBV29-1 and TRBJ1-1; D is unclear. CDR3 length equals 12 residues. V was pared by 4 bases and J by 4 bases, with 10 bases between. The germline V gene encodes CDR1 SQVTM and CDR2 ANQGSEA. The chain's CDR3 is CSVADMGTEAFF. The CDR3 region has the DNA TGCAGCGTTGCCGACATGGGCACTGAAGCTTTCTTT. Full variable domain (outside the CDR3, taken from reference TRBV29-1 and TRBJ1-1): SAVISQKPSRDICQRGTSLTIQCQVDSQVTMMFWYRQQPGQSLTLIATANQGSEATYESGFVIDKFPISRPNLTFSTLTVSNMSPEDSSIYLCSVADMGTEAFFGQGTRLTVV.

With respect to this clone: A read error may produce the germline difference seen at one junction end. The V gene is TRBV7-9, the J gene TRBJ1-1; D unresolved. The CDR3 is 12 amino acids. Germline CDR1 reads SEHNR; CDR2 reads FQNEAQ (reference sequence). CDR3 region: CSSSLVGVGAFF. The CDR3 DNA is TGTTCCAGCAGCTTAGTCGGGGTGGGGGCTTTCTTT.

The chain has TRBV19 and TRBJ1-5, with D hard to call. Germline-derived CDR1 and CDR2 are LNHDA and SQIVND (reference sequence). The germline V and J ends were trimmed by 3 bases and 8 bases, with 8 bases remaining between them. This CDR3 has 12 residues. DNA of the CDR3: TGTGCCAGTAGTATCTCGTATAAGCCCCAGCATTTT. Its protein product is CASSISYKPQHF. Together with reference TRBV19 and TRBJ1-5, the CDR3 gives the full variable domain: DGGITQSPKYLFRKEGQNVTLSCEQNLNHDAMYWYRQDPGQGLRLIYYSQIVNDFQKGDIAEGYSVSREKKESFPLTVTSAQKNPTAFYLCASSISYKPQHFGDGTRLSIL.

V is TRBV6-5 and J is TRBJ2-2; weak D call: TRBD2 (5 bases). V lost 2 bases, J lost 0 bases, and 7 bases lay in between. CDR1 is MNHEY and CDR2 is SVGAGI in the germline V gene. CDR3 size: 15 residues. The DNA for the CDR3 is TGTGCCAGCAGTTACAAACTAGCGAACACCGGGGAGCTGTTTTTT. Translation gives CASSYKLANTGELFF.

The V and J genes are TRBV7-9 and TRBJ2-1; 12 nucleotides agree with TRBD2. V trimming: 1 base; J trimming: 4 bases; junction bases outside the gene matches: 11. CDR3 size: 19 residues. Germline values: CDR1 SEHNR, CDR2 FQNEAQ (reference sequence). The CDR3 DNA reads as TGTGCCAGCAGCTTAGTTGGACTAGCGGGGTTCAGACCGTACAATGAGCAGTTCTTC. Protein product: CASSLVGLAGFRPYNEQFF.

This sequence joins TRBV11-1 and TRBJ2-1, with 9 bases lining up with TRBD2. The length of the CDR3 is 16 residues. CDR1 and CDR2 from the germline V gene are SGHAT and FQDESV (reference sequence). The junction had 17 bases not matched to a gene; V was cut back by 10 bases and J by 7 bases. The chain's CDR3 is CATTMTLAGVGNEQFF. The CDR3 DNA reads TGTGCCACCACGATGACTTTAGCGGGAGTAGGGAATGAGCAGTTCTTC.

V gene TRBV7-7 combines with J gene TRBJ2-1, with a possible D match to TRBD1 (5 bases). Per the germline V gene, CDR1 is SSHAT and CDR2 is FNYEAQ (reference sequence). The CDR3 contains 15 residues. The germline V and J ends were trimmed by 5 bases and 4 bases, with 15 bases remaining between them. CDR3 residues: CASSIDSLEYNEQFF. The CDR3 region has the DNA TGTGCCAGCAGCATCGACAGCCTTGAATACAATGAGCAGTTCTTC.

V is TRBV30 and J is TRBJ1-2, with unresolved D. There are 16 residues in the CDR3. The germline V and J ends were trimmed by 0 bases and 1 base, with 15 bases remaining between them. CDR1 is GTSNPN and CDR2 is SVGIG in the germline V gene (reference sequence). This CDR3 is CAWSVFAGGVNYGYTF. The CDR3 DNA follows: TGTGCCTGGAGTGTATTCGCGGGAGGCGTTAACTATGGCTACACCTTC.

The V and J genes are TRBV4-1 and TRBJ1-2, with 7 bases identical to TRBD1. Germline V gene sequence: CDR1 MGHRA, CDR2 YSYEKL. This CDR3 has 16 residues. Trimming removed 1 base from V and 3 bases from J; junction bases left unmatched: 8. In nucleotides, the CDR3 is TGCGCCAGCAGCCAAGGCGATGGGGACAGCTACTATGGCTACACCTTC. This sequence encodes CASSQGDGDSYYGYTF.

The chain carries TRBV5-1 and TRBJ2-7; the D is unclear. Germline V gene lookup returns CDR1 SGHRS and CDR2 YFSETQ. This CDR3 has 13 residues. The ends were cut back, 2 bases at V and 0 bases at J, with 6 bases in the middle. For the CDR3, the DNA is TGCGCCAGCAGCTTAAGAGTCTCCTACGAGCAGTACTTC. This encodes CASSLRVSYEQYF.

This clone was seen only once. V usage is TRBV6-1 and J usage is TRBJ2-2; 9 nucleotides agree with TRBD2. Germline CDR1 reads MNHNS; CDR2 reads SASEGT. This CDR3 is built from 15 residues. Trimming at V came to 7 bases and at J to 3 bases, leaving 6 bases not matched to a gene. CDR3 nucleotides: TGTGCCAGCATATCTAGCGGGGCATACACCGGGGAGCTGTTTTTT. Residues: CASISSGAYTGELFF.

The rearrangement joins TRBV11-1 to TRBJ2-2; 10 bases are shared with TRBD2. The V segment lost 2 bases and the J segment 7 bases; nucleotides outside the gene matches: 10. There are 17 residues in the CDR3. Germline V gene sequence: CDR1 SGHAT, CDR2 FQDESV (reference sequence). The CDR3 loop reads CASSLPSASGRFGELFF. The CDR3 bases are TGTGCCAGCAGCTTACCCTCCGCTAGCGGGAGATTCGGGGAGCTGTTTTTT.

A few counts support this clone. The rearrangement joins TRBV30 to TRBJ2-1, with TRBD2 matching over 9 bases. The CDR3 contains 14 residues. The junction had 11 bases not matched to a gene; V was cut back by 2 bases and J by 12 bases. CDR1 is GTSNPN and CDR2 is SVGIG in the germline V gene (reference sequence). The CDR3 loop reads CAWSTRGSGRGQFF. CDR3 nucleotides: TGTGCCTGGAGTACCCGAGGTAGCGGGAGAGGGCAGTTCTTC.

The chain recombines TRBV6-1 with TRBJ1-1; D is uncertain. This CDR3 is built from 15 residues. Germline lookup yields CDR1 MNHNS and CDR2 SASEGT. Trimming cost V 6 bases and J 0 bases, with 14 bases left between them. The CDR3 DNA follows: TGTGCCAGCAGCGGTTCAAGTGTTATGAACACTGAAGCTTTCTTT. This translates into CASSGSSVMNTEAFF.